What follows is one T cell receptor beta chain and its context. Rearranged V-D-J TRB sequences were amplified with a mixed TRB-A/B primer pool. TCRdb fed the multiplex PCR reads into MiXCR, producing one record per CDR3 protein. The sample includes under 2,500 distinct CDR3 sequences, less than 70% of them seen just once. The entry originates in a study of T cell repertoires in aging, cancer and after chemotherapy. The V end lost 4 bases, the J end lost 8 bases, and 8 bases lay between the germline ends. The length of the CDR3 is 11 residues. The germline V gene encodes CDR1 SQVTM and CDR2 ANQGSEA. Peripheral blood genomic DNA, not sorted cells or RNA, was the template.

The TCR originated in a human donor with a solid tumor. The source material was blood. The rearrangement joins TRBV29-1 to TRBJ1-4, with unresolved D. DNA of the CDR3: TGCAGCGTTGGGTATTGGGAAAAACTGTTTTTT. As protein: CSVGYWEKLFF.